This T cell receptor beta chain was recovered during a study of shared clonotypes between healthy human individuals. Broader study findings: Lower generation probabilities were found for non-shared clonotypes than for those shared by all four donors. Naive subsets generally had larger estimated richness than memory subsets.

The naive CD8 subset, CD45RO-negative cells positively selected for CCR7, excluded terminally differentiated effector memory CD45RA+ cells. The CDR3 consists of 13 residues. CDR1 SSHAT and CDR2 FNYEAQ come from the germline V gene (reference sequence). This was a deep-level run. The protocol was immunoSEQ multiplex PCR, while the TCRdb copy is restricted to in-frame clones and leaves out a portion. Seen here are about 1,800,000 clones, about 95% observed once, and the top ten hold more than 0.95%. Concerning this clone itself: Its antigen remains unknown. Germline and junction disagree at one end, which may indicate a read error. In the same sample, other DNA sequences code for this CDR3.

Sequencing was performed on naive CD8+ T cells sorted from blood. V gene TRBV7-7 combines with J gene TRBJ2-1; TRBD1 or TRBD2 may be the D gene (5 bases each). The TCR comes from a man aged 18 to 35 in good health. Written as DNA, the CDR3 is TGTGCTAGCAGCTTAGGGGAGAACAATGAGCAGTTCTTC. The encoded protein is CASSLGENNEQFF.